Below, one T cell receptor (beta chain) is given with its context. V was clipped by 0 bases and J by 6 bases, with 15 bases between them. The CDR3 runs to 16 residues. Germline CDR1 and CDR2: ENHRY and SYGVKD. Here immunoSEQ multiplex PCR was the method, and the copy in TCRdb shows in-frame clones only, minus some. The profile covers about 36,000 clones, with 69% appearing a single time and 12% to 15% taken by the ten largest. This entry is derived from a study of PD-1 blockade in classical Hodgkin lymphoma. Every one of the patients relapsed after autologous stem cell transplantation (brentuximab vedotin exposure was variable). Best overall response was complete response, partial response or progressive disease in these relapsed/refractory classical Hodgkin lymphoma patients.

V and J are TRBV10-3 and TRBJ2-1; tentatively, D is TRBD1 or TRBD2 (5 bases each). The TCR originated in a human donor with classical Hodgkin lymphoma. The sample was peripheral blood mononuclear cells (PBMCs), taken before the second cycle of nivolumab. The CDR3 here is CAISESRDAPSNEQFF. CDR3 in DNA: TGTGCCATCAGTGAGTCGAGGGACGCCCCGAGCAATGAGCAGTTCTTC.